This TCR beta chain was sequenced during a study of T cells in Graves' hyperthyroidism and ophthalmopathy. The CDR3 regions of TCR beta were amplified from RNA transcripts. A set of HTBI primers served as the primers for a first-round RT-PCR of the TCR CDR3. TCRdb fed the multiplex PCR reads into MiXCR, producing one record per CDR3 protein. The table shows about 570,000 distinct CDR3 sequences, with roughly 46% occurring only once. Germline assignment: CDR1 MDHEN and CDR2 SYDVKM. CDR3 length: 12 residues. V was cut by 5 bases and J by 14 bases, with 18 bases left in between. The study excluded patients with uncontrolled infection, other autoimmune disease, pregnancy or lactation. Study-wide results and limits: Blood also showed most of the thyroid clonotypes that were expanded above 0.001. Ophthalmopathy cases were set apart from stable hyperthyroidism by a 13 V-J model. Before onset, ophthalmopathy was predicted by the model a median 6.5 months earlier.

This clonotype was seen only a few times. Its antigen is unknown. Material: peripheral blood or thyroid tissue (not recorded which). The clonotype was recovered from an adult woman with Graves' disease, either hyperthyroidism or ophthalmopathy (not recorded which). The rearrangement links TRBV28 to TRBJ2-5; D may match TRBD1 or TRBD2 (5 bases each). CDR3 amino acids: CASSEPGPSRYF. CDR3 sequence (DNA): TGTGCCAGCAGTGAACCGGGACCTAGTAGATACTTC.